The present T cell receptor beta chain was sequenced within a study of T-cell reconstitution after alpha-beta-depleted transplantation in children. Unique molecular identifiers were used in preparing the TCRbeta library. TCRdb re-derived calls from the PCR reads in MiXCR, one entry per CDR3 protein. The data contain 800,000 to 1,000,000 distinct CDR3 sequences, roughly 29% of them seen just once; the ten biggest clones take up about 28%. V trimming: 7 bases; J trimming: 2 bases; junction bases outside the gene matches: 7. This CDR3 is built from 14 residues. Germline CDR1 and CDR2: DFQATT and SNEGSKA (reference sequence).

The receptor's source is a boy under three years old who had a stem cell transplant for SCID, so the T cells may come from the graft donor. The rearrangement joins TRBV20-1 to TRBJ2-5; 10 bases match TRBD1. The source was PBMCs, mostly from graft donor cells, collected 360 days after TCRalphabeta/CD19-depleted stem cell transplant. The CDR3 is CSGMSDRGQETQYF. The CDR3 DNA is TGCAGTGGGATGTCGGACAGGGGGCAAGAGACCCAGTACTTC.